Detailed here is one T cell receptor beta chain. Its antigen is currently unknown. This sample is drawn from a study of CD8 T cells in Susac syndrome. Study-wide results and caveats: The authors acknowledged that their TCR sequencing and HLA analysis involved a relatively small number of individuals.

RNA totalling roughly 0.45 to 1 ug underwent reverse transcription with random hexamers. From the immunoSEQ multiplex PCR reads, TCRdb called clonotypes with MiXCR, one entry per CDR3 protein. Of approximately 160,000 distinct CDR3 sequences in the sample, 92% are singletons; the top ten hold roughly 0.08%. In germline, CDR1 is SNHLY, CDR2 FYNNEI. Trimming took off 6 bases at V and 5 bases at J, with 11 bases between the two ends. There are 13 residues in the CDR3. Material for sequencing was CD4+ T cells from PBMCs. This TCR came from a human donor in good health. The chain combines TRBV2 with TRBJ2-1; perhaps TRBD2 as D (5 bases). CDR3 nucleotides: TGTGCCAGCAGACCACTAGTGAACAATGAGCAGTTCTTC. Translation: CASRPLVNNEQFF.